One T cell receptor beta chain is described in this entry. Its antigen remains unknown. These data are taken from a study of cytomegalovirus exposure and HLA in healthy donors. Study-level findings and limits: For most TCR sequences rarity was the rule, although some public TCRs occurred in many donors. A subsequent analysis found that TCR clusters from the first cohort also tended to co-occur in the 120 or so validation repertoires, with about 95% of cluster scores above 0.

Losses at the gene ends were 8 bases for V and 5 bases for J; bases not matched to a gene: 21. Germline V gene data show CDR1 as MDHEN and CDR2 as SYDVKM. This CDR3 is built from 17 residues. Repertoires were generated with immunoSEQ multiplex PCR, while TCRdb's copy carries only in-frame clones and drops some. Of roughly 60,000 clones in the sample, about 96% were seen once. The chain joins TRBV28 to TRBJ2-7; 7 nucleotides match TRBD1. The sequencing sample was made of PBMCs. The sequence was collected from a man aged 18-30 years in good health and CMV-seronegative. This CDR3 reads CASSPGPRGRIAHEQYF. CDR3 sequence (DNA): TGTGCCAGCTCCCCAGGCCCGAGGGGGCGGATAGCACACGAGCAGTACTTC.